Shown below are 15 T cell receptor beta chains from a single sample sequenced in a study of cytomegalovirus exposure and HLA in healthy donors. Vbeta (60) and Jbeta (13) primers were used in the PCR. Produced via immunoSEQ multiplex PCR; TCRdb's table is partial and in-frame only. In the table there are 110,000 to 150,000 clones, 55% to 80% of which are singletons. Sequencing used PBMCs. The source is a middle-aged woman in good health and CMV-seronegative.

As for this clone: Compared with germline, one end of the junction differs, possibly owing to a read error. The V and J genes are TRBV7-8 and TRBJ1-2; 7 bases fit TRBD1. CDR1 and CDR2 (germline): SGHVS, FQNEAQ. The CDR3 totals 13 residues. The CDR3 DNA sequence: TGTGCCAGCAGCTTAGCGGGACAGCATGGCTACGCCTTC. Protein sequence: CASSLAGQHGYAF.

The chain combines TRBV9 with TRBJ2-1; 9 bases are shared with TRBD2. CDR3 size: 15 residues. Germline CDR1 and CDR2: SGDLS and YYNGEE. With V trimmed by 0 bases and J by 5 bases, 3 bases remained unmatched. The CDR3 DNA sequence: TGTGCCAGCAGCGTAGCTCCTAGCGGGGACAATGAGCAGTTCTTC. The encoded protein is CASSVAPSGDNEQFF.

This clone turned up a few times. This sequence joins TRBV5-1 and TRBJ2-2; tentatively, D is TRBD2 (5 bases). V was trimmed by 4 bases and J by 5 bases, leaving 9 bases between them. This CDR3 is 13 amino acids long. Germline V gene lookup returns CDR1 SGHRS and CDR2 YFSETQ. The CDR3 DNA reads TGCGCCAGCAGCCTAGCCGGTACCGGGGAGCTGTTTTTT. This gives the protein CASSLAGTGELFF.

This rearrangement joins TRBV9 to TRBJ2-1, with 9 bases matching TRBD2. The CDR3 runs to 14 residues. Germline V gene sequence: CDR1 SGDLS, CDR2 YYNGEE. V lost 6 bases, J lost 13 bases, and 14 bases stayed unmatched. This CDR3 is CASNAVERGARQFF. The CDR3 nucleotides read TGTGCCAGCAATGCCGTGGAGCGGGGGGCCCGCCAGTTCTTC. Full variable domain (rest looked up from reference TRBV9 and TRBJ2-1): DSGVTQTPKHLITATGQRVTLRCSPRSGDLSVYWYQQSLDQGLQFLIQYYNGEERAKGNILERFSAQQFPDLHSELNLSSLELGDSALYFCASNAVERGARQFFGPGTRLTVL.

This clone has more than one count but fewer than ten. For the CDR3, the DNA is TGTGCCAGTAGTATAGCCGTTTCGAGGACTGAAGCTTTCTTT. Protein product: CASSIAVSRTEAFF. The J gene is TRBJ1-1, the V gene TRBV19, with no clear D. V was trimmed by 1 base and J by 5 bases, leaving 11 bases between them. The CDR3 spans 14 residues. Germline V gene sequence: CDR1 LNHDA, CDR2 SQIVND (reference sequence).

The chain couples TRBV20-1 to TRBJ2-1; maybe TRBD2 (5 bases). The germline CDR1 and CDR2 sequences are DFQATT and SNEGSKA (reference sequence). The CDR3 is made up of 11 amino acids. Trimming pared 3 bases from V and 6 bases from J, leaving 6 bases between. CDR3 in amino acids: CSARGSNEQFF. DNA for the CDR3: TGCAGTGCTAGGGGGAGCAATGAGCAGTTCTTC.

The genes are TRBV11-2 and TRBJ1-1, with a possible D match to TRBD1 (5 bases). The germline V gene encodes CDR1 SGHAT and CDR2 FQNNGV. CDR3 length equals 17 residues. The V and J ends lost 3 bases and 0 bases respectively, with 17 bases between them. CDR3 in amino acids: CASSFRKSRDMNTEAFF. The CDR3 bases are TGTGCCAGCAGCTTCCGTAAATCCAGGGATATGAACACTGAAGCTTTCTTT.

This chain links TRBV5-1 with TRBJ2-7; perhaps TRBD2 as D (6 bases). The length of the CDR3 is 18 residues. Trimming removed 1 base from V and 0 bases from J, with 20 bases in between. The germline CDR1 and CDR2 sequences are SGHRS and YFSETQ. CDR3 region: CASSLKGGVQASSYEQYF. CDR3 DNA sequence: TGCGCCAGCAGCTTGAAGGGCGGGGTGCAAGCGAGCTCCTACGAGCAGTACTTC.

V usage is TRBV4-2 and J usage is TRBJ1-6, with 9 bases matching TRBD1. Trimming at V came to 0 bases and at J to 0 bases, leaving 0 bases not matched to a gene. The CDR3 runs to 17 residues. Germline V lookup: CDR1 LGHNA, CDR2 YNFKEQ. The CDR3, as DNA: TGTGCCAGCAGCCAAGAGACAGGGGGCTCCTATAATTCACCCCTCCACTTT. This codes for CASSQETGGSYNSPLHF.

The chain is built from TRBV6-1 and TRBJ1-1; no firm D call. The CDR3 has 14 residues. The V and J ends lost 3 bases and 0 bases respectively, with 8 bases between them. From germline, CDR1 is MNHNS and CDR2 SASEGT. CDR3 residues: CASSDRRMNTEAFF. The CDR3 DNA reads as TGTGCCAGCAGTGACAGGCGCATGAACACTGAAGCTTTCTTT.

This clone has a handful of counts. The chain employs TRBV6-5 and TRBJ1-1; perhaps TRBD1 as D (5 bases). Germline loops: CDR1 MNHEY, CDR2 SVGAGI. CDR3 length: 12 residues. Trimming took off 7 bases at V and 2 bases at J, with 8 bases between the two ends. The CDR3 is CASTGVNTEAFF. Written as DNA, the CDR3 is TGTGCCAGCACGGGGGTTAACACTGAAGCTTTCTTT.

The V gene is TRBV7-8, the J gene TRBJ2-1; 12 bases line up with TRBD1. Germline lookup yields CDR1 SGHVS and CDR2 FQNEAQ. This CDR3 is built from 17 residues. After removal of 6 bases from V and 7 bases from J, the junction contained 13 bases not matched to a gene. This CDR3 reads CASSQARPGQGANEQFF. The CDR3 DNA is TGTGCCAGCAGTCAAGCCCGACCGGGACAGGGGGCTAATGAGCAGTTCTTC.

This chain connects TRBV4-1 to TRBJ1-3; 11 bases match TRBD1. The CDR3 spans 17 residues. Germline V lookup: CDR1 MGHRA, CDR2 YSYEKL. The ends lost 4 bases at V and 2 bases at J; junction bases unmatched: 7. Here the CDR3 reads CASSPRGGQGAGNTIYF. In DNA form, the CDR3 reads TGCGCCAGCAGCCCCCGTGGGGGACAGGGGGCTGGAAACACCATATATTTT.

The V gene is TRBV11-2, the J gene TRBJ1-1, with D perhaps matching TRBD1 (5 bases). The CDR3 is 13 residues long. With 5 bases removed from V and 4 bases from J, the gap between germline ends came to 11 bases. Per germline, CDR1 SGHAT and CDR2 FQNNGV. The CDR3 DNA is TGTGCCAGCAGCCTCGTGGGGGGCACTGAAGCTTTCTTT. Translating gives CASSLVGGTEAFF. Looking up the rest from reference TRBV11-2 and TRBJ1-1 gives the full variable domain: EAGVAQSPRYKIIEKRQSVAFWCNPISGHATLYWYQQILGQGPKLLIQFQNNGVVDDSQLPKDRFSAERLKGVDSTLKIQPAKLEDSAVYLCASSLVGGTEAFFGQGTRLTVV.

The chain combines TRBV7-2 with TRBJ2-1, with 12 bases aligning to TRBD2. J gave up 8 bases and V 4 bases, and 6 bases lay outside the gene matches. CDR1 SGHTA and CDR2 FQGNSA come from the germline V gene. This CDR3 comprises 15 residues. DNA for the CDR3: TGTGCCAGCAGCTCCCCTGGGACTAGCGGGCATGAGCAGTTCTTC. This sequence encodes CASSSPGTSGHEQFF.